This is a list of T cell receptor beta chains from one sample in a study of T cells in pancreatic ductal adenocarcinoma. TCRdb's copy holds only in-frame clones and misses some; the assay was immunoSEQ multiplex PCR. This repertoire shows roughly 100,000 clones, over 90% found once; its top ten account for under 3.5%. Sequencing was carried out using PBMCs. The receptors here all came from a human donor with pancreatic ductal adenocarcinoma. Each CDR3 is given with its conserved first and last residue. A D gene is named only where the DNA matches it firmly. Size is stated for part of the rows, as once, few or many counts, or as a class when the clone is expanded.

TRBD2,.,TRBJ2-7,TRBV27,TGTGCCAGCAGTTACCAGGGGACTAGAATGAGCGAGCAGTACTTC,CASSYQGTRMSEQYF
.,.,TRBJ2-2,TRBV10-2,TGCGCCAGCAGTAGCCCTGGACAGACCGGGGAGCTGTTTTTT,CASSSPGQTGELFF
.,.,TRBJ2-5,TRBV5-4,TGTGCCAGCAGCTTATCAGGGCGGGGAGAAGAGACCCAGTACTTC,CASSLSGRGEETQYF
.,.,TRBJ2-1,TRBV5-1,TGCGCCAGCAGCTTGGCTCCTAGTAAAAATGAGCAGTTCTTC,CASSLAPSKNEQFF
TRBD2,once,TRBJ2-1,TRBV11-2,TGTGCCAGCAGTCGCCTTAGCGGGAAGGGTGAGCAGTTCTTC,CASSRLSGKGEQFF
TRBD2,.,TRBJ2-1,TRBV5-1,TGCGCCAGCAGCGGCGCTAGCGGGAGTTACAATGAGCAGTTCTTC,CASSGASGSYNEQFF
.,.,TRBJ2-7,TRBV4-3,TGCGCCAGCAGCCTCACTCTTAGCGGAGCATCCTACGAGCAGTACTTC,CASSLTLSGASYEQYF
.,many,TRBJ2-3,TRBV11-2,TGTGCCAGCAGCTTAGTGACTAGTTCTGTTGATACGCAGTATTTT,CASSLVTSSVDTQYF
TRBD1,.,TRBJ1-5,TRBV6-5,TGTGCCAGCAGTCGGGACAGGGAGAGCAATCAGCCCCAGCATTTT,CASSRDRESNQPQHF
TRBD2,.,TRBJ2-7,TRBV15,TGTGCCACCAGTTTCGGGGGGGCGCAGAACGAGCAGTACTTC,CATSFGGAQNEQYF
.,.,TRBJ2-7,TRBV5-6,TGTGCCAGCAGCCCCAGCCCCCCTAGCCCACTCGCCTACGAGCAGTACTTC,CASSPSPPSPLAYEQYF
.,once,TRBJ1-5,TRBV30,TGTGCCTGGAGTGTCGGGGTTCAGCCCCAGCATTTT,CAWSVGVQPQHF
TRBD1,few,TRBJ1-1,TRBV6-6,TGTGCCAGCAAACCGGGACAGGGCGGCACTGAAGCTTTCTTT,CASKPGQGGTEAFF
TRBD2,.,TRBJ2-1,TRBV6-5,TGTGCCAGCAGTTACTTTACTAGCGGGAATAACAATGAGCAGTTCTTC,CASSYFTSGNNNEQFF
.,once,TRBJ1-5,TRBV5-5,TGTGCCAGCAGCTTTAGACAGCACAATCAGCCCCAGCATTTT,CASSFRQHNQPQHF
.,.,TRBJ2-1,TRBV13,TGTGCCAGCAGCTCCCCCGGGACAGGGTGGCCTAGCGGGAGTTATGAGCAGTTCTTC,CASSSPGTGWPSGSYEQFF
.,.,TRBJ2-5,TRBV18,TGTGCCAGCTCACCGGGAGCCCAAGAGACCCAGTACTTC,CASSPGAQETQYF
.,.,TRBJ2-3,TRBV6-5,TGTGCCAGCAGTTTGGAAGGACGAGAGGGTACGCAGTATTTT,CASSLEGREGTQYF
.,.,TRBJ1-1,TRBV10-3,TGTGCCATCAGTGTAGGACAGCAGAACACTGAAGCTTTCTTT,CAISVGQQNTEAFF
TRBD2,.,TRBJ2-3,TRBV25-1,TGTGCCAGCACCACCCCGGAGGGAGGGAGAGCCGGCACAGATACGCAGTATTTT,CASTTPEGGRAGTDTQYF
.,.,TRBJ1-5,TRBV10-2,TGCGCCAGCAGAACAGGTCCGGGGGGACCCCAGCATTTT,CASRTGPGGPQHF
.,.,TRBJ2-3,TRBV5-1,TGCGCCAGCAGCTCGTCCTTTAGAGTTGATGCGACAGATACGCAGTATTTT,CASSSSFRVDATDTQYF
.,.,TRBJ2-1,TRBV18,TGTGCCAGCTCACCACAGGCCCTAGGCTACAATGAGCAGTTCTTC,CASSPQALGYNEQFF
TRBD1,once,TRBJ1-6,TRBV9,TGTGCCAGCAGCGTAGGGGACAGGGGGCTTTCACCCCTCCACTTT,CASSVGDRGLSPLHF
.,.,TRBJ2-5,TRBV30,TGTGCCTGGAGTTGGCGGGAGACCCAGTACTTC,CAWSWRETQYF
.,.,TRBJ2-3,TRBV28,TGTGCCAGCAGAAATAGAAGGGGGAGCACAGATACGCAGTATTTT,CASRNRRGSTDTQYF
TRBD2,.,TRBJ2-3,TRBV28,TGTGCCAGCAGCCGACTAGCTGGAGCCACAGATACGCAGTATTTT,CASSRLAGATDTQYF
TRBD1,.,TRBJ2-2,TRBV11-3,TGTGCCAGCAGCTTAAATGGTTTCGGGACAGGCGGGGAGCTGTTTTTT,CASSLNGFGTGGELFF
TRBD2,.,TRBJ2-7,TRBV19,TGTGCCAGTAGTCAACTAGCGGGAGGGAGAAACGAGCAGTACTTC,CASSQLAGGRNEQYF
TRBD2,.,TRBJ2-7,TRBV15,TGTGCCACCAGCAGAGGGGGGACTAGCGGTGAGCAGTACTTC,CATSRGGTSGEQYF
.,.,TRBJ2-2,TRBV29-1,TGCAGCGTCGGCGGGGACAGCGACTTATCCGGGGAGCTGTTTTTT,CSVGGDSDLSGELFF
TRBD2,.,TRBJ2-7,TRBV11-2,TGTGCCAGCAGCTCCAACCTAGCGGGCCTTGGAGAGCAGTACTTC,CASSSNLAGLGEQYF
TRBD1,.,TRBJ1-1,TRBV7-2,TGTGCCAGCAGCTTAGAAGGGGGCCCAGGGACTGAAGCTTTCTTT,CASSLEGGPGTEAFF
.,once,TRBJ1-5,TRBV7-8,TGTGCCAGCAGCTTAGCGAGGACAGTATTCAATCAGCCCCAGCATTTT,CASSLARTVFNQPQHF
TRBD1,.,TRBJ2-7,TRBV27,TGTGCCAGCAGAAGAGGACAGGGCAACTCCTACGAGCAGTACTTC,CASRRGQGNSYEQYF
TRBD2,.,TRBJ2-3,TRBV27,TGTGCCAGCAGTTTAGTTGGCGGGAGGGTCGATACGCAGTATTTT,CASSLVGGRVDTQYF
.,.,TRBJ1-5,TRBV23-1,TGCGCCAGCAGTCCTTCTCAGCCCCAGCATTTT,CASSPSQPQHF
.,once,TRBJ2-1,TRBV4-2,TGTGCCAGCAGCTTAGGAGGCCCCTACAATGAGCAGTTCTTC,CASSLGGPYNEQFF